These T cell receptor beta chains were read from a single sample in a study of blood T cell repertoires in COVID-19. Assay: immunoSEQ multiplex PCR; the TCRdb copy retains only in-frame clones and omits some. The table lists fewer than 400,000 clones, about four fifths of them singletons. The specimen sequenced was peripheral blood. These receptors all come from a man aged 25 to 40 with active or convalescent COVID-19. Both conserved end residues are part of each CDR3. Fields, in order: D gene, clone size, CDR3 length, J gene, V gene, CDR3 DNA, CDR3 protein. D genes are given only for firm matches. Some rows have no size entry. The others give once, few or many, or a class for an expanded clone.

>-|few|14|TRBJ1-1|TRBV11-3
TGTGCCAGCAGCTTAGGAGGTGATAACACTGAAGCTTTCTTT
CASSLGGDNTEAFF
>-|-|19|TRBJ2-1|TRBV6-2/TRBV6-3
TGTGCCAGCACCCCGGTCCTTCTATTCCTTAAGAGCTCCTACAATGAGCAGTTCTTC
CASTPVLLFLKSSYNEQFF
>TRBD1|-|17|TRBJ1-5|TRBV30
TGTGCCTGGAGTCCACGACAGGGCCAGAAGTCCGATCAGCCCCAGCATTTT
CAWSPRQGQKSDQPQHF
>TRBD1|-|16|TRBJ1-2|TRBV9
TGTGCCAGCAGCCCCACCCCGGACAGGCCCTTCTATGGCTACACCTTC
CASSPTPDRPFYGYTF
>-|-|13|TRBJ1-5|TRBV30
TGTGCCTGGAGTGTAGCGGGCAATCAGCCCCAGCATTTT
CAWSVAGNQPQHF
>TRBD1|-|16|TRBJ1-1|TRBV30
TGTGCCTGGAGTACAGAAACAGGGGTAATCGGCACTGAAGCTTTCTTT
CAWSTETGVIGTEAFF
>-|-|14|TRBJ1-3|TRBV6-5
TGTGCCAGCAGTTACGACATCACTGGAAACACCATATATTTT
CASSYDITGNTIYF
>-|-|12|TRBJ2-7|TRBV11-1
TGTGCCAGCAGCCCTGACAGCTACGAGCAGTACTTC
CASSPDSYEQYF
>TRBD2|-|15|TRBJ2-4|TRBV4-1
TGCGCCAGCAGCCAAGAAGAGGCAGGGAGGGACATTCAGTACTTC
CASSQEEAGRDIQYF
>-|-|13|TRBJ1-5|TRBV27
TGTGCCACCCCAGGGTCGGGCAATCAGCCCCAGCATTTT
CATPGSGNQPQHF
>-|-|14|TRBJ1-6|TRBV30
TGTGCCTGGAGAACCAGCAGGGGAAATTCACCCCTCCACTTT
CAWRTSRGNSPLHF
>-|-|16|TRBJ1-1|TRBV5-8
TGTGCCAGCAGCTTGGGTTGGGGCGTAATGAACACTGAAGCTTTCTTT
CASSLGWGVMNTEAFF
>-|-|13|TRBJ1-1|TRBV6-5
TGTGCCAGCAGTTACGCGGGGAACACTGAAGCTTTCTTT
CASSYAGNTEAFF
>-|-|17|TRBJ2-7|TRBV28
TGTGCCAGCAGCGCGATCTCACAGGGAAACCCAAGCTACGAGCAGTACTTC
CASSAISQGNPSYEQYF
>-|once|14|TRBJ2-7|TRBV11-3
TGTGCCAGCAGCTTAGGTTCGTCGAGCTACGAGCAGTACTTC
CASSLGSSSYEQYF
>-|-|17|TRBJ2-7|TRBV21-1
TGTGCCAGCAGCCCTCGAAGGACGGACAGTAGAACCTACGAGCAGTACTTC
CASSPRRTDSRTYEQYF
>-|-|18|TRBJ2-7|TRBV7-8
TGTGCCAGCAGCCAGTCCATCCGTCCGACTAGGAACGGCTACGAGCAGTACTTC
CASSQSIRPTRNGYEQYF
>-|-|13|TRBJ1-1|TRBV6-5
TGTGCCAGCAGCTTGGCGGCGAACACTGAAGCTTTCTTT
CASSLAANTEAFF
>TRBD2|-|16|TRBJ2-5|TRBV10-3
TGTGCCACCCGAGCCGTGGGGACTAGCGGTCAAGAGACCCAGTACTTC
CATRAVGTSGQETQYF
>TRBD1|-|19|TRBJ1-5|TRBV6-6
TGTGCCAGCAGTCAAAGGGAGGGACAGGGAATCCATAGCAATCAGCCCCAGCATTTT
CASSQREGQGIHSNQPQHF
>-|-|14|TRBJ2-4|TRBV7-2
TGTGCCAGCAGCGTAACAGGGAGAGGACACATTCAGTACTTC
CASSVTGRGHIQYF